The rows below give T cell receptor beta chains drawn from one sample of a study of cytomegalovirus exposure and HLA in healthy donors. TCRdb's copy holds only in-frame clones and misses some; the assay was immunoSEQ multiplex PCR. The repertoire includes 120,000 or so clones, roughly three quarters of them detected once, and roughly 2% sits in the top ten. The source material was PBMCs. The receptors were sampled from a man aged 18-30 years in good health and CMV-seronegative. The CDR3 runs from the conserved cysteine through the conserved F or W. Each record gives: V gene, D gene, J gene, CDR3 protein. A D gene is named only where the DNA matches it firmly.

V: TRBV7-3
D: TRBD1
J: TRBJ1-1
CDR3: CASSLTGGYTEAFF

V: TRBV30
D: NA
J: TRBJ2-3
CDR3: CAWSRAGAIDTQYF

V: TRBV5-4
D: TRBD1
J: TRBJ2-5
CDR3: CASSLGQGVFETQYF

V: TRBV7-9
D: TRBD2
J: TRBJ2-5
CDR3: CASSPRLAGGLKTQYF

V: TRBV4-3
D: NA
J: NA
CDR3: CASSQGRDYEQYF

V: TRBV2
D: NA
J: TRBJ2-3
CDR3: CASTPRGGRMGPTRPSGDTQYF

V: TRBV10-3
D: TRBD2
J: TRBJ2-1
CDR3: CAISGGRGLAGPSSYNEQFF

V: TRBV6-5
D: TRBD2
J: TRBJ2-5
CDR3: CASSSAGGRETQYF

V: TRBV6-5
D: NA
J: TRBJ2-3
CDR3: CASSYSNKDTQYF

V: TRBV5-1
D: NA
J: TRBJ2-1
CDR3: CASSLTRVNEQFF

V: TRBV30
D: TRBD2
J: TRBJ2-7
CDR3: CAWRLGLAGNEQYF

V: TRBV19
D: NA
J: TRBJ2-7
CDR3: CASSAPGQRANEQYF

V: TRBV11-2
D: NA
J: TRBJ2-5
CDR3: CASSSRTQRGTQYF

V: TRBV5-5
D: TRBD2
J: TRBJ2-3
CDR3: CASSLVGGRAADTQYF

V: TRBV7-2
D: NA
J: TRBJ1-5
CDR3: CASSLESQRQPQHF

V: TRBV4-2
D: TRBD2
J: TRBJ2-3
CDR3: CASGKTSGTSTDTQYF

V: TRBV15
D: TRBD2
J: TRBJ2-1
CDR3: CATSREMSSGAYSEQFF

V: TRBV7-9
D: NA
J: TRBJ1-6
CDR3: CASSLAGIDSPLHF

V: TRBV30
D: NA
J: TRBJ2-2
CDR3: CAWSVQVSIGELFF

V: TRBV9
D: NA
J: TRBJ2-5
CDR3: CASSFSGGAGEETQYF

V: TRBV5-1
D: TRBD2
J: TRBJ2-4
CDR3: CASSLSSGEGIQYF

V: TRBV19
D: NA
J: TRBJ2-3
CDR3: CAVRRQSTDTQYF

V: TRBV18
D: NA
J: TRBJ1-2
CDR3: CASSPLDTGPNYGYTF

V: TRBV2
D: NA
J: TRBJ2-1
CDR3: CASSASGSGARAERSYNEQFF

V: TRBV7-2
D: TRBD2
J: TRBJ2-3
CDR3: CASSLGSGTKVLDTQYF

V: TRBV9
D: TRBD2
J: TRBJ2-3
CDR3: CASSEEAGVRDTQYF

V: TRBV15
D: TRBD2
J: TRBJ2-5
CDR3: CATSARLAGVGETQYF

V: TRBV10-2
D: TRBD1
J: TRBJ2-5
CDR3: CASSRTGETQYF

V: TRBV11-1
D: TRBD1
J: TRBJ2-2
CDR3: CASSLEGAKNTGELFF

V: TRBV28
D: NA
J: TRBJ2-7
CDR3: CASSSLGAGVYEQYF

V: TRBV7-9
D: TRBD2
J: TRBJ2-5
CDR3: CASSSWTSGTIETQYF

V: TRBV28
D: NA
J: TRBJ1-1
CDR3: CASSLYSGATEAFF

V: TRBV28
D: TRBD1
J: TRBJ1-4
CDR3: CASVPGQGTNEKLFF

V: TRBV2
D: TRBD1
J: TRBJ1-1
CDR3: CASSLTGGWTEAFF

V: TRBV4-2
D: TRBD2
J: TRBJ2-1
CDR3: CASSALAGVSYIPSANEQFF

V: TRBV12-5
D: TRBD2
J: TRBJ2-1
CDR3: CASTRELYNEQFF

V: TRBV10-3
D: TRBD1
J: TRBJ1-1
CDR3: CAISEVTGGTEAFF

V: TRBV9
D: NA
J: TRBJ2-6
CDR3: CASSSLTPFTSGANVLTF

V: TRBV19
D: TRBD2
J: TRBJ2-1
CDR3: CASSSGSISYNEQFF

V: TRBV6-1
D: TRBD2
J: TRBJ2-5
CDR3: CASILREGRETRYF

V: TRBV7-8
D: TRBD2
J: TRBJ2-3
CDR3: CASSLGRGGLASDTQYF